This T cell receptor (beta chain) was profiled in a study of T cells in Graves' hyperthyroidism and ophthalmopathy. Looking at the study overall: Peripheral blood draws took place at initial diagnosis, ahead of any treatment. Findings of the study overall: Blood also contained most expanded thyroid clonotypes above 0.001.

This CDR3 has 12 residues. In germline, CDR1 is SNHLY, CDR2 FYNNEI. Trimming removed 2 bases at V and 6 bases at J, with 7 bases between. TCR beta CDR3 sequences were amplified from RNA transcripts. Carried out on the TCR CDR3, a first-round RT-PCR used the HTBI primer set. Each CDR3 protein gets one entry after TCRdb re-called the multiplex PCR reads with MiXCR. This repertoire shows approximately 720,000 distinct CDR3 sequences, roughly a sixth found once; its top ten account for approximately 15%. Patients aged 18 to 65 had newly diagnosed hyperthyroidism of under 2 months' duration. Exclusion of a patient resulted from uncontrolled infection, other autoimmune disease, pregnancy or lactation. Notes on this clonotype: Its antigen is not known.

The V call is TRBV2, the J call TRBJ1-1; no definite D call. The clonotype comes from a woman in her 50s with Graves' hyperthyroidism that later progressed to Graves' ophthalmopathy. Sample: blood. The CDR3 loop is CASSEQLSEAFF. For the CDR3, the DNA is TGTGCCAGCAGTGAACAGCTTTCTGAAGCTTTCTTT.